This passage covers 25 T cell receptor beta chains from one sample sequenced in a study of T cell responses to AZD1222 COVID-19 vaccine. Clones were sequenced by immunoSEQ multiplex PCR, and TCRdb holds only the in-frame ones, with some missing. Of about 150,000 clones in the sample, almost 95% were seen once. The sequenced sample was peripheral blood, obtained on day 0 of AZD1222 vaccination. These receptors were obtained from an adult in good health.

This chain links TRBV27 with TRBJ2-7; possibly TRBD1 or TRBD2 for D (5 bases each). CDR1 and CDR2 from the germline V gene are MNHEY and SMNVEV (reference sequence). This CDR3 spans 15 amino acids. The V end was cut by 2 bases, the J end by 2 bases, with 13 bases between. CDR3 sequence (DNA): TGTGCCAGCAGTTTAACGTGGCAGGGACCCTACGAGCAGTACTTC. It codes for CASSLTWQGPYEQYF.

The rearrangement uses TRBV6-5 and TRBJ2-7; D is undetermined. This CDR3 is built from 14 residues. The germline V gene encodes CDR1 MNHEY and CDR2 SVGAGI. V was pared by 7 bases and J by 7 bases, with 20 bases between. CDR3 DNA sequence: TGTGCCAGCAACGCGAAAAACGCTATAGGGGAGCAGTACTTC. This encodes CASNAKNAIGEQYF.

The chain carries TRBV7-6 and TRBJ2-2; D is possibly TRBD2 (5 bases). Germline V gene sequence: CDR1 SGHVS, CDR2 FNYEAQ. This CDR3 region has 16 residues. Trimming cost V 1 base and J 3 bases, with 12 bases left between them. The CDR3 spells CASSLGLATHTGELFF. The CDR3 DNA reads as TGTGCCAGCAGCTTAGGTCTAGCTACCCACACCGGGGAGCTGTTTTTT. Using reference TRBV7-6 and TRBJ2-2 for the parts outside the CDR3, the full variable domain is GAGVSQSPRYKVTKRGQDVALRCDPISGHVSLYWYRQALGQGPEFLTYFNYEAQQDKSGLPNDRFSAERPEGSISTLTIQRTEQRDSAMYRCASSLGLATHTGELFFGEGSRLTVL.

This clone was seen a few times. This chain uses TRBV12-3 or TRBV12-4 with TRBJ1-2; TRBD1 agrees at 8 bases. CDR3 length: 13 amino acids. Losses at the gene ends were 8 bases for V and 3 bases for J; bases not matched to a gene: 5. The CDR3 bases are TGTGCCAGCGGCAGGGGGCGCGACTATGGCTACACCTTC. This encodes CASGRGRDYGYTF.

The chain combines TRBV6-1 with TRBJ2-5; D is ambiguous. CDR3 length equals 15 residues. Germline-derived CDR1 and CDR2 are MNHNS and SASEGT. V lost 0 bases and J 1 base, leaving 9 bases between the germline ends. The CDR3: CASSEALGIQETQYF. The CDR3, as DNA: TGTGCCAGCAGTGAAGCTCTTGGCATCCAAGAGACCCAGTACTTC.

The chain combines TRBV28 with TRBJ2-1, with D tentatively TRBD1 (5 bases). V was shortened by 5 bases and J by 2 bases, with 10 bases between the two germline ends. The CDR3 is 14 amino acids. Germline V gene lookup returns CDR1 MDHEN and CDR2 SYDVKM. The CDR3 DNA is TGTGCCAGCAGTGGAAGGGGCCCCTACAATGAGCAGTTCTTC. It is translated as CASSGRGPYNEQFF. The entire variable domain, with the rest obtained from reference TRBV28 and TRBJ2-1, is as follows: DVKVTQSSRYLVKRTGEKVFLECVQDMDHENMFWYRQDPGLGLRLIYFSYDVKMKEKGDIPEGYSVSREKKERFSLILESASTNQTSMYLCASSGRGPYNEQFFGPGTRLTVL.

This chain uses TRBV19 with TRBJ2-7; 9 bases agree with TRBD1. From germline, CDR1 is LNHDA and CDR2 SQIVND (reference sequence). The V segment lost 5 bases and the J segment 4 bases; nucleotides outside the gene matches: 12. The CDR3 has 16 residues. The CDR3 spells CASSPLVGQGSYEQYF. CDR3 bases: TGTGCCAGTAGTCCTCTTGTGGGACAGGGTTCTTACGAGCAGTACTTC.

The chain combines TRBV7-9 with TRBJ1-2; unclear D gene. Trimming took 1 base from V and 2 from J, leaving 5 bases between them. The CDR3 totals 13 residues. Per the germline V gene, CDR1 is SEHNR and CDR2 is FQNEAQ (reference sequence). This chain's CDR3 is CASSLEDNYGYTF. The CDR3 bases are TGTGCCAGCAGCTTAGAGGACAACTATGGCTACACCTTC.

The V gene is TRBV14, the J gene TRBJ2-7, with 7 bases matching TRBD1. CDR1 is SGHDN, CDR2 FVKESK, per germline. CDR3 length: 15 amino acids. V dropped 4 bases and J dropped 6; count of bases not matched to a gene: 12. The CDR3 loop is CASSLSQGKGAEQYF. CDR3 nucleotide sequence: TGTGCCAGCAGCCTATCACAGGGGAAGGGGGCCGAGCAGTACTTC.

The chain employs TRBV7-2 and TRBJ2-7, with D tentatively TRBD2 (6 bases). The CDR3 loop spans 15 amino acids. Trimming took 8 bases from V and 4 from J, leaving 21 bases between them. Germline V gene data show CDR1 as SGHTA and CDR2 as FQGNSA. The CDR3 loop reads CASAPGGSRMYEQYF. CDR3 bases: TGTGCCAGCGCCCCCGGGGGTAGCCGGATGTACGAGCAGTACTTC.

This clone was recorded once. The V call is TRBV5-6, the J call TRBJ2-3; 10 bases line up with TRBD1. There are 15 residues in the CDR3. CDR1 SGHDT and CDR2 YYEEEE come from the germline V gene. Trimming removed 4 bases from V and 4 bases from J; junction bases left unmatched: 6. CDR3 nucleotides: TGTGCCAGCAGCGGGCCGGGGACAGGGGCAGATACGCAGTATTTT. Its translation is CASSGPGTGADTQYF.

This chain joins TRBV5-1 and TRBJ1-3; D is unresolved. Trimming cost V 0 bases and J 0 bases, with 10 bases left between them. CDR3 length: 16 residues. Germline-derived CDR1 and CDR2 are SGHRS and YFSETQ. The CDR3 nucleotides are TGCGCCAGCAGCTTGGCCCCCATGTTCTCTGGAAACACCATATATTTT. Amino acid sequence: CASSLAPMFSGNTIYF.

The chain recombines TRBV5-1 with TRBJ2-4; D tentatively fits TRBD1 or TRBD2 (5 bases each). The assigned J gene may be wrong: the sequence end matches TRBJ2-7 better. Germline assignment: CDR1 SGHRS and CDR2 YFSETQ. The CDR3 consists of 14 residues. The CDR3 DNA sequence: TGCGCCAGCAGCTTGGCCGGGGACCGTCGCGAGCAGTACTTC. Amino acids: CASSLAGDRREQYF.

This clone occurred once. The chain joins TRBV7-8 to TRBJ2-7; the D is unclear. V lost 2 bases and J 0 bases, leaving 11 bases between the germline ends. CDR1 and CDR2 (germline): SGHVS, FQNEAQ. The CDR3 extends over 15 amino acids. CDR3 protein: CASSLRAGSSYEQYF. The CDR3 region has the DNA TGTGCCAGCAGCTTAAGGGCCGGGTCCTCCTACGAGCAGTACTTC.

The V and J genes are TRBV18 and TRBJ2-5; D uncertain. CDR3 length equals 14 residues. Germline V gene sequence: CDR1 KGHSH, CDR2 LQKENI. V shed 2 bases and J shed 5 bases, with 12 bases lying between them. The CDR3 here is CASSPTASSETQYF. Here the CDR3 DNA reads TGTGCCAGCTCACCAACGGCCAGCTCCGAGACCCAGTACTTC.

The chain links TRBV15 to TRBJ2-3; TRBD2 is a possible D gene (5 bases). The germline CDR1 and CDR2 sequences are LNHNV and YYDKDF (reference sequence). The CDR3 has 15 amino acids. Between the trimmed V and J ends, which lost 0 bases and 0 bases, there was a span of 7 bases. The CDR3 loop reads CATSREGGSTDTQYF. The CDR3 DNA reads as TGTGCCACCAGCAGAGAGGGCGGGAGCACAGATACGCAGTATTTT.

The rearrangement joins TRBV28 to TRBJ2-3; possibly TRBD2 for D (6 bases). V was trimmed by 0 bases and J by 4 bases, leaving 20 bases between them. The CDR3 is made up of 18 amino acids. The germline gives CDR1 MDHEN, CDR2 SYDVKM. The CDR3, as DNA: TGTGCCAGCAGTTTATGGGGCTGGGGCGGGACGGGAGCAGATACGCAGTATTTT. Its translation is CASSLWGWGGTGADTQYF.

The chain is built from TRBV5-3 and TRBJ2-7; 7 positions agree with TRBD2. TRBV5-3 is an open reading frame, and its role is uncertain. Trimming took 2 bases from V and 6 from J; bases not matched to a gene: 23. CDR3 length: 19 amino acids. The CDR3 sequence: CARSFITARVGAGLLEQYF. The CDR3 DNA reads TGTGCCAGAAGCTTCATTACGGCCCGAGTCGGAGCGGGGCTACTCGAGCAGTACTTC.

The V call is TRBV5-1, the J call TRBJ2-3; 9 nucleotides line up with TRBD2. The CDR3 length is 17 residues. The junction had 9 bases not matched to a gene; V was cut back by 4 bases and J by 0 bases. CDR1 SGHRS and CDR2 YFSETQ come from the germline V gene. The DNA for the CDR3 is TGCGCCAGCAGCACCGGGACTAGCAGTTCTAGCACAGATACGCAGTATTTT. Translating gives CASSTGTSSSSTDTQYF.

On this clone itself: Germline and junction disagree at one end, which may indicate a read error. The genes are TRBV3-1 (or the pseudogene TRBV3-2) and TRBJ2-5, with 8 positions matching TRBD1. This CDR3 region has 13 residues. CDR1 and CDR2 from the germline V gene are LGHDT and YNNKEL (reference sequence). The CDR3 DNA reads TGTGCCAGCAGCCAAGAACAGGGGGATAGACTGGACTTC. Its translation is CASSQEQGDRLDF.

The chain employs TRBV30 and TRBJ1-2; a possible D gene is TRBD1 (5 bases). The V and J ends lost 0 bases and 7 bases respectively, with 15 bases between them. The CDR3 extends over 14 amino acids. Germline V gene lookup returns CDR1 GTSNPN and CDR2 SVGIG (reference sequence). CDR3 coding DNA: TGTGCCTGGAGTGTACTGGGGGACCTCACTGGCTACACCTTC. This codes for CAWSVLGDLTGYTF.

The chain employs TRBV27 and TRBJ1-6; possible D gene TRBD1, 5 bases. From germline, CDR1 is MNHEY and CDR2 SMNVEV (reference sequence). Trimming took 5 bases from V and 1 from J, leaving 18 bases between them. The CDR3 runs 18 residues. The DNA of the CDR3 is TGTGCCAGCAGTCCCTCACGGGGGGGGTTTTCCTATAATTCACCCCTCCACTTT. It specifies CASSPSRGGFSYNSPLHF.

The chain recombines TRBV12-3 or TRBV12-4 with TRBJ2-2; D is unclear. V lost 8 bases and J 5 bases, leaving 9 bases between the germline ends. CDR3 size: 12 residues. The CDR3 bases are TGTGCCAGCTCCATCGGAACCGGGGAGCTGTTTTTT. Amino acid sequence: CASSIGTGELFF.

J is TRBJ1-5 and V is TRBV6-5; no definite D call. V was trimmed by 0 bases and J by 5 bases, leaving 11 bases between them. Per the germline V gene, CDR1 is MNHEY and CDR2 is SVGAGI. This CDR3 has 15 residues. The CDR3 DNA sequence: TGTGCCAGCAGTTACTCGATCGGGGTCGATCAGCCCCAGCATTTT. It codes for CASSYSIGVDQPQHF.

CDR3 sequence reads: CASTPEAGGGNEQFF. CDR3 coding DNA: TGTGCCAGCACCCCGGAGGCAGGGGGTGGGAATGAGCAGTTCTTC. The V call is TRBV2, the J call TRBJ2-1, with TRBD1 matching over 7 bases. Germline lookup yields CDR1 SNHLY and CDR2 FYNNEI. This CDR3 has 15 residues. V trimming: 7 bases; J trimming: 7 bases; junction bases outside the gene matches: 13.